Below, 12 T cell receptor beta chains from the same sample are listed, as sequenced in a study of CD8+ T cells in alopecia areata. Documented treatment: oral pan-JAK inhibitor, 5-10 mg twice daily. It was cDNA, reverse transcribed from extracted RNA, that served as the sequencing template. Libraries were prepared by immunoSEQ multiplex PCR; TCRdb keeps only in-frame clonotypes and omits some of them. Of around 270,000 clones in the sample, 58% are singletons; the top ten hold approximately 1.7%. The specimen comprised CD4+ T cells sorted from blood, sampled at week 24, from a patient treated with tofacitinib. Source of these receptors: a human donor with alopecia areata.

This chain uses TRBV25-1 with TRBJ1-2, with TRBD1 matching over 9 bases. The CDR3 consists of 16 residues. CDR1 and CDR2 (germline): MGHDK, SYGVNS. The ends lost 4 bases at V and 6 bases at J; junction bases unmatched: 12. CDR3: CASSGSTGQGRHGYTF. The CDR3 region has the DNA TGTGCCAGCAGTGGCTCCACGGGACAGGGAAGACATGGCTACACCTTC.

The chain links TRBV7-9 to TRBJ2-7; possible D gene TRBD2, 6 bases. The CDR3 spans 15 residues. Germline V gives CDR1 SEHNR, CDR2 FQNEAQ (reference sequence). Trimming pared 1 base from V and 3 bases from J, leaving 13 bases between. In nucleotides, the CDR3 is TGTGCCAGCAGCTTAGGAGGCAGGCGGGGCTACGAGCAGTACTTC. It translates to CASSLGGRRGYEQYF.

This clone has only one observation. The chain links TRBV11-2 to TRBJ2-7; unclear D gene. Deletions cut 4 bases from V and 0 bases from J, with 1 base between. This CDR3 has 11 residues. CDR1 is SGHAT and CDR2 is FQNNGV in the germline V gene. CDR3 sequence (DNA): TGTGCCAGCAGCTACTCCTACGAGCAGTACTTC. Its translation: CASSYSYEQYF.

J is TRBJ2-2 and V is TRBV30; D ambiguous. Deletions cut 3 bases from V and 0 bases from J, with 5 bases between. The CDR3 has 13 amino acids. The V gene's germline CDR1 is GTSNPN and CDR2 SVGIG (reference sequence). Here the CDR3 reads CAWRLTNTGELFF. The CDR3 DNA is TGTGCCTGGAGATTGACGAACACCGGGGAGCTGTTTTTT.

This clone showed up just a few times. This sequence joins TRBV27 and TRBJ2-4; TRBD2 might be the D (6 bases). Germline-derived CDR1 and CDR2 are MNHEY and SMNVEV (reference sequence). The germline V and J ends were trimmed by 6 bases and 1 base, with 16 bases remaining between them. The CDR3 spans 16 residues. The DNA of the CDR3 is TGTGCCAGCAGGGTGGGGCGGGGCCTCGCCAAAAACATTCAGTACTTC. It encodes CASRVGRGLAKNIQYF.

V usage is TRBV19 and J usage is TRBJ2-2; D uncertain. Germline-derived CDR1 and CDR2 are LNHDA and SQIVND (reference sequence). V lost 3 bases, J lost 5 bases, and 10 bases lay in between. The CDR3 sequence is 14 residues long. The chain's CDR3 is CASSIRVGTGELFF. Here the CDR3 DNA reads TGTGCCAGTAGTATCCGGGTTGGGACCGGGGAGCTGTTTTTT.

This clone was seen a few times. The chain recombines TRBV7-8 with TRBJ1-2; the D is unclear. Germline loops: CDR1 SGHVS, CDR2 FQNEAQ. This CDR3 spans 13 amino acids. V was clipped by 4 bases and J by 3 bases, with 9 bases between them. CDR3 bases: TGTGCCAGCAGCTCCCTCGGGGACTATGGCTACACCTTC. Residues: CASSSLGDYGYTF.

This clone was counted a few times. This chain connects TRBV6-1 to TRBJ1-1; a weak D match, TRBD1 (5 bases). Germline V CDR1 and CDR2: MNHNS, SASEGT. The CDR3 is 15 residues long. The V end was cut by 2 bases, the J end by 2 bases, with 12 bases between. This chain's CDR3 is CASSERGHLNTEAFF. The CDR3, as DNA: TGTGCCAGCAGTGAACGAGGACACCTAAACACTGAAGCTTTCTTT.

This sequence joins TRBV7-9 and TRBJ1-6, with D perhaps TRBD1 (5 bases). The CDR3 runs to 14 residues. V was clipped by 6 bases and J by 6 bases, with 12 bases between them. Germline V gene sequence: CDR1 SEHNR, CDR2 FQNEAQ (reference sequence). For the CDR3, the DNA is TGTGCCAGCAGACAGGACGGAATTAATTCACCCCTCCACTTT. Its translation is CASRQDGINSPLHF.

The rearrangement links TRBV7-2 to TRBJ2-7; tentative D call: TRBD2 (5 bases). V lost 4 bases, J lost 2 bases, and 12 bases lay in between. The CDR3 has 14 amino acids. Germline V gives CDR1 SGHTA, CDR2 FQGNSA. This chain's CDR3 is CASSSMPGAYEQYF. Here the CDR3 DNA reads TGTGCCAGCAGCTCGATGCCCGGGGCCTACGAGCAGTACTTC.

This clone was seen a handful of times. The V call is TRBV28, the J call TRBJ2-7; TRBD1 matches at 8 bases. V lost 10 bases and J lost 3; bases outside the gene matches: 11. Per germline, CDR1 MDHEN and CDR2 SYDVKM. This CDR3 has 14 residues. The CDR3 here is CATRDGTGGYEQYF. The CDR3 DNA reads as TGTGCCACCCGCGATGGAACAGGGGGCTACGAGCAGTACTTC.

This sequence joins TRBV12-5 and TRBJ2-3; D unresolved. Per the germline V gene, CDR1 is LGHNT and CDR2 is FRNRAP. This CDR3 has 16 amino acids. V was trimmed by 1 base and J by 0 bases, leaving 11 bases between them. The DNA for the CDR3 is TGTGCTAGTGGTTTGGCTCGGACGGCTAGCACAGATACGCAGTATTTT. Translated: CASGLARTASTDTQYF.